A selection of T cell receptor beta chains follows, all from one sample in a study of read filtering for tumor transcriptome and immune sequencing. One entry per CDR3 protein, called by TCRdb with MiXCR from the reads. In the table there are 100,000 to 150,000 distinct CDR3 sequences, approximately 13% of which are singletons. Material: a population of CD138-negative cells sorted from bone marrow. Receptors originate from a donor aged 40 or over with multiple myeloma. Both conserved end residues are part of each CDR3. Each record gives: V gene, J gene, clone size, D gene, CDR3 DNA, CDR3 protein. The D gene is left open where the match is weak. Size is omitted from some rows. Given values are once, few, many or a class for expanded clones.

>TRBV20-1|TRBJ2-1|many|TRBD2
TGCAGTGGGGGCGGGAGTAAGTCCTACAATGAGCAGTTCTTC
CSGGGSKSYNEQFF
>TRBV24-1|TRBJ2-5|many|NA
TGTGCCACCAGTGATTGGGGCCTCGCAGAGACCCAGTACTTC
CATSDWGLAETQYF
>TRBV5-4|TRBJ2-5|many|TRBD2
TGTGCCACGGGACTAGCGGGGGCCGGTGTGGAGACCCAGTACTTC
CATGLAGAGVETQYF
>TRBV6-1|TRBJ1-2|NA|NA
TGTGCCAGTCCGGGGGGGGGCAGTGGCTACACCTTC
CASPGGGSGYTF
>TRBV6-2/TRBV6-3|TRBJ2-1|many|TRBD2
TGTGCCAGCAGTTACCGGACTAGAGGGCCCAATGAGCAGTTCTTC
CASSYRTRGPNEQFF
>TRBV7-2|TRBJ2-3|many|TRBD2
TGTGCCAGCAGCTCGAGCGGGGCCCCAGATACGCAGTATTTT
CASSSSGAPDTQYF
>TRBV12-3/TRBV12-4|TRBJ2-1|few|TRBD2
TGTGCCACCCTACTTTTCGCGGGAGGGGCTGAGCAGTTCTTC
CATLLFAGGAEQFF
>TRBV29-1|TRBJ2-1|many|TRBD2
TGCAGCGGGTTAGCGGGATCTTCGTCCAATGAGCAGTTCTTC
CSGLAGSSSNEQFF
>TRBV6-6|TRBJ2-4|many|NA
TGTGCCAGCAGTTACTCGCCTGAACTAGCCAAAAACATTCAGTACTTC
CASSYSPELAKNIQYF
>TRBV6-2/TRBV6-3|TRBJ2-1|many|TRBD2
TGTGCCAGCAGCTCCCTGAGTAGCGGGAGCTCCTACAATGAGCAGTTCTTC
CASSSLSSGSSYNEQFF
>TRBV2|TRBJ2-1|many|TRBD2
TGTGCCAGCTTGGGACTAGCTGGCAATGAGCAGTTCTTC
CASLGLAGNEQFF